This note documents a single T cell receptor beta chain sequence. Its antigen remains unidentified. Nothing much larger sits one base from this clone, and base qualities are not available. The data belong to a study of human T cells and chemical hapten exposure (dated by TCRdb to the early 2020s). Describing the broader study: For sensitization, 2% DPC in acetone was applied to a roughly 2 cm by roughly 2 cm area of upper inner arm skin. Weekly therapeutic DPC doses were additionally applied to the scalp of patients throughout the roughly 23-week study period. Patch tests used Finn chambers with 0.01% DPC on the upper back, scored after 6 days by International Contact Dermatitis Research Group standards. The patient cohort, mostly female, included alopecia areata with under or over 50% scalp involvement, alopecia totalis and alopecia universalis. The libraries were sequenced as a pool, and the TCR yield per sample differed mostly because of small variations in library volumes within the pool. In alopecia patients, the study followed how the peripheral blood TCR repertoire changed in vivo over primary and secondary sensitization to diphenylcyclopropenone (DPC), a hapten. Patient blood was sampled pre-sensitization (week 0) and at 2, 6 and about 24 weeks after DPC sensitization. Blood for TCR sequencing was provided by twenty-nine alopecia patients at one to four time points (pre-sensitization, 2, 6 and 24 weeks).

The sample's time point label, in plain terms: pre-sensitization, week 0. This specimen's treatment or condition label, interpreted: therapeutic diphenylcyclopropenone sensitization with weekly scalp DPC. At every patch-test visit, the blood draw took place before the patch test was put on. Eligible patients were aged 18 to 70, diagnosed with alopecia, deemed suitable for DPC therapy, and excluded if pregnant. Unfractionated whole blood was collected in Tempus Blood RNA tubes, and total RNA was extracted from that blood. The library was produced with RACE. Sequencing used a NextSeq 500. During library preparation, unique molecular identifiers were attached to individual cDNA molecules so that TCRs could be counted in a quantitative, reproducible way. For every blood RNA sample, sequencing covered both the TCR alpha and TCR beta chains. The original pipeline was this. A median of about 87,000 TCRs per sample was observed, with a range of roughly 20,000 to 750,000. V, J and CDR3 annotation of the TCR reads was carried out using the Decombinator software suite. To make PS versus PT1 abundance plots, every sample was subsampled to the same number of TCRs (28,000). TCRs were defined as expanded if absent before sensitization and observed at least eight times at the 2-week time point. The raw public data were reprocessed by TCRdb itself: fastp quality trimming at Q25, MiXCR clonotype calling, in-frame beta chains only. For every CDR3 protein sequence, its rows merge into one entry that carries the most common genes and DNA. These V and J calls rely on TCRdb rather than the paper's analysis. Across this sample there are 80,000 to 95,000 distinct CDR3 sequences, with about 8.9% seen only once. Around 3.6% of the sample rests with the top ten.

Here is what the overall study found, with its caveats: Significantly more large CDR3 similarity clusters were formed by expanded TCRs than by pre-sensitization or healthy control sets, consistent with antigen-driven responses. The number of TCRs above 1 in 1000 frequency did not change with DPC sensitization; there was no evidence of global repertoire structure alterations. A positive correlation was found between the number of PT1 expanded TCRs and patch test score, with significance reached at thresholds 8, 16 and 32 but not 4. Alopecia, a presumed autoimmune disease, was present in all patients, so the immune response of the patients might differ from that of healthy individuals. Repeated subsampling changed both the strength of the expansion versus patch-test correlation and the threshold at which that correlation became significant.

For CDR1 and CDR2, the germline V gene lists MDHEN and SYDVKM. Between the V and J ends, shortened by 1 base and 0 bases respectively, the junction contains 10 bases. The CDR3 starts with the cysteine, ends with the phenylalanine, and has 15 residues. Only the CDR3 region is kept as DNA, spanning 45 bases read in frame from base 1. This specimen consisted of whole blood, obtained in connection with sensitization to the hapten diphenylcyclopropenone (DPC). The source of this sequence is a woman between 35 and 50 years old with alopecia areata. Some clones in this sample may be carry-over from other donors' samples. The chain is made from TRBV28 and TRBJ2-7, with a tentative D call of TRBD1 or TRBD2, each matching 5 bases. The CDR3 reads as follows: CASSLSGTSSYEQYF. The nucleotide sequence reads TGTGCCAGCAGTTTATCGGGGACGAGCTCCTACGAGCAGTACTTC.